These 13 T cell receptor beta chains came from one sample sequenced in a study of CD8 T cells in Susac syndrome. The RNA, roughly 0.45 to 1 ug, was put through reverse transcription using random hexamers. MiXCR, applied by TCRdb to the immunoSEQ multiplex PCR reads, yields one record per CDR3 protein. This sample has approximately 160,000 distinct CDR3 sequences, with roughly 92% found just once. Sequenced material: CD4+ T cells from PBMCs. The receptors were sampled from a human donor with multiple sclerosis.

The chain's CDR3 is CASSSPGTGTTQYF. The CDR3 coding sequence is TGTGCCAGTAGTTCACCCGGGACAGGGACTACCCAGTACTTC. The gene calls are TRBV19 and TRBJ2-5; 9 bases line up with TRBD1. Per the germline V gene, CDR1 is LNHDA and CDR2 is SQIVND (reference sequence). V shed 5 bases and J 8 bases; nucleotides not matched to a gene: 9. This CDR3 region has 14 residues.

The J gene is TRBJ1-1, the V gene TRBV20-1; no definite D call. The CDR3 has 13 amino acids. V was cut by 6 bases and J by 3 bases, with 14 bases left in between. Germline V gives CDR1 DFQATT, CDR2 SNEGSKA (reference sequence). The CDR3, as DNA: TGCAGTGCCCGAAATACCATTGACACTGAAGCTTTCTTT. Protein: CSARNTIDTEAFF.

This chain links TRBV5-1 with TRBJ2-5, with 8 bases identical to TRBD1. CDR3 length: 16 residues. Per germline, CDR1 SGHRS and CDR2 YFSETQ. Trimming removed 0 bases from V and 2 bases from J; junction bases left unmatched: 6. The DNA of the CDR3 is TGCGCCAGCAGCTTGGGGGGGACAGGATCACAAGAGACCCAGTACTTC. The encoded protein is CASSLGGTGSQETQYF.

The chain is built from TRBV11-2 and TRBJ1-1, with D possibly matching TRBD1 (6 bases). With 5 bases removed from V and 5 bases from J, the gap between germline ends came to 9 bases. The CDR3 sequence is 12 residues long. Germline V gives CDR1 SGHAT, CDR2 FQNNGV. This CDR3 reads CASSLDRTEAFF. The CDR3 DNA is TGTGCCAGCAGCCTCGACAGGACTGAAGCTTTCTTT.

V gene TRBV5-4 combines with J gene TRBJ2-6; D is ambiguous. The CDR3 extends over 13 amino acids. The germline CDR1 and CDR2 sequences are SGHNT and YYREEE (reference sequence). Trimming took 4 bases from V and 4 from J, leaving 6 bases between them. The DNA for the CDR3 is TGTGCCAGCAGCGGAAAGGGGGCCAACGTCCTGACTTTC. Translated, it gives CASSGKGANVLTF.

The rearrangement uses TRBV4-3 and TRBJ2-1, with TRBD2 matching 10 bases. The CDR3 is 16 amino acids. Germline loops: CDR1 LGHNA, CDR2 YSLEER. With V trimmed by 1 base and J by 7 bases, 7 bases remained unmatched. CDR3 sequence: CASSQGVTSGLNEQFF. The CDR3, as DNA: TGCGCCAGCAGCCAAGGGGTGACTAGCGGGCTTAATGAGCAGTTCTTC.

The genes are TRBV7-3 and TRBJ2-5; 7 nucleotides agree with TRBD1. Unmatched junction bases numbered 4, after V lost 4 bases and J lost 5 bases. The CDR3 loop spans 13 amino acids. The germline gives CDR1 SGHTA, CDR2 FQGTGA. The CDR3 protein is CASSSTGVETQYF. CDR3 nucleotide sequence: TGTGCCAGCAGCTCTACAGGGGTCGAGACCCAGTACTTC.

This chain uses TRBV2 with TRBJ1-5; a weak D match, TRBD1 (5 bases). The CDR3 sequence is 14 residues long. CDR1 is SNHLY and CDR2 is FYNNEI in the germline V gene. Trimming cost V 2 bases and J 6 bases, with 11 bases left between them. Here the CDR3 DNA reads TGTGCCAGCAGTGAACAGGGAAGGGGTCAGCCCCAGCATTTT. Amino acids: CASSEQGRGQPQHF.

The chain carries TRBV7-8 and TRBJ2-7; 9 positions match TRBD2. CDR1 and CDR2 (germline): SGHVS, FQNEAQ. The CDR3 has 13 amino acids. V trimming: 7 bases; J trimming: 6 bases; junction bases outside the gene matches: 7. The CDR3 bases are TGTGCCAGCAAGGCGGGAGGGCCGGGCGAGCAGTACTTC. It translates to CASKAGGPGEQYF. The variable domain in full, completed from reference TRBV7-8 and TRBJ2-7, reads GAGVSQSPRYKVAKRGQDVALRCDPISGHVSLFWYQQALGQGPEFLTYFQNEAQLDKSGLPSDRFFAERPEGSVSTLKIQRTQQEDSAVYLCASKAGGPGEQYFGPGTRLTVT.

The V gene is TRBV30, the J gene TRBJ1-4, with 8 nucleotides matching TRBD1. The CDR3 consists of 14 residues. The junction had 6 bases not matched to a gene; V was cut back by 1 base and J by 8 bases. Germline values: CDR1 GTSNPN, CDR2 SVGIG (reference sequence). Here the CDR3 DNA reads TGTGCCTGGAGTGATGGGACAGGTGACGAAAAACTGTTTTTT. Encoded protein: CAWSDGTGDEKLFF.

The chain combines TRBV10-3 with TRBJ2-2, with a possible D match to TRBD2 (6 bases). The V end lost 8 bases, the J end lost 2 bases, and 9 bases lay between the germline ends. In germline, CDR1 is ENHRY, CDR2 SYGVKD. The CDR3 has 13 amino acids. DNA of the CDR3: TGTGCCATCGGAGGGCGTAACACCGGGGAGCTGTTTTTT. Translating gives CAIGGRNTGELFF.

V gene TRBV30 combines with J gene TRBJ1-2; TRBD1 is a possible D gene (6 bases). The CDR3 loop spans 14 amino acids. With 2 bases removed from V and 7 bases from J, the gap between germline ends came to 17 bases. CDR1 and CDR2 (germline): GTSNPN, SVGIG (reference sequence). The CDR3 region has the DNA TGTGCCTGGAGTCTTGAGAGGGGGGGATTTGGCTACACCTTC. Encoded protein: CAWSLERGGFGYTF.

The gene calls are TRBV12-3 or TRBV12-4 and TRBJ1-4, with unresolved D. V was clipped by 7 bases and J by 0 bases, with 9 bases between them. CDR3 size: 14 residues. The CDR3 sequence is CASNPHATNEKLFF. CDR3 coding DNA: TGTGCCAGCAACCCACACGCAACTAATGAAAAACTGTTTTTT.